This TCR beta chain was sequenced in a study of human T cells and chemical hapten exposure. Under the authors' procedure: Sample-level TCR yields exhibited a median of roughly 96,000, with a range of about 23,224 to 700,000. TCRdb re-called the RACE reads with MiXCR, one entry per CDR3 protein. The V and J calls and clone size are TCRdb's, not the authors'. The sample contains fewer than 300,000 distinct CDR3 sequences, about 9% of which appear only once. Study conclusions and caveats: High-frequency TCRs, those above 1 in 1000, stayed the same after DPC sensitization.

Time point denoted: pre-sensitization, week 0. Treatment indicated: therapeutic diphenylcyclopropenone sensitization with weekly scalp DPC. Suited to DPC and affected by alopecia, the donors ranged from 18 to 70 years old. Of note for this clonotype: Its antigen is undetermined.

V was pared by 3 bases and J by 10 bases, with 8 bases of the junction left unmatched. Looked up from germline, CDR1 is DFQATT and CDR2 is SNEGSKA (reference sequence). The CDR3 has 13 residues. The sequence was obtained from a woman in her thirties or forties with alopecia areata. Some clones in this sample may be carry-over from other donors' samples. This chain links TRBV20-1 with TRBJ2-1; TRBD2 matches 8 bases. This sample comprised whole blood, obtained in connection with sensitization to the hapten diphenylcyclopropenone (DPC). Here the CDR3 DNA reads TGCAGTGCTAGCGGGAGGGCCGCTTGGGAGCAGTTCTTC. Translation: CSASGRAAWEQFF.